A selection of T cell receptor beta chains follows, all from one sample in a study of cytomegalovirus exposure and HLA in healthy donors. The assay was immunoSEQ multiplex PCR, and TCRdb's table has in-frame clones only and misses some. The sample lists about 31,000 clones, about 70% occurring once. The sample consisted of PBMCs. The receptors derive from a man aged 35-49 years in good health and CMV-seropositive. The CDR3 runs from the conserved cysteine through the conserved F or W. D genes are given only for firm matches. A clone size is listed for some rows: how often the clone was seen (once, few, many), or a class if it is expanded.

J: TRBJ1-2
V: TRBV4-1
D: TRBD1
size: few
DNA: TGCGCCAGCAGCCCGACCCCAGGGGGAGTTGGCTACACCTTC
CDR3: CASSPTPGGVGYTF

J: TRBJ1-2
V: TRBV4-1
D: TRBD1
size: -
DNA: TGCGCCAGCAGCAACCCGACAGGGCCCAGGAACTATGGCTACACCTTC
CDR3: CASSNPTGPRNYGYTF

J: TRBJ1-6
V: TRBV27
D: TRBD1
size: -
DNA: TGTGCCAGCAGTTTAAGCACAGGGGATTCCCCCCTCCACTTT
CDR3: CASSLSTGDSPLHF

J: TRBJ2-2
V: TRBV15
D: -
size: -
DNA: TGTGCCACTTCCGGGCCAGGGTGGGAAACCGGGGAGCTGTTTTTT
CDR3: CATSGPGWETGELFF

J: TRBJ1-1
V: TRBV27
D: -
size: -
DNA: TGTGCCAGCAGTTTGATGGGGGCGAATTCGGCTTTCTTT
CDR3: CASSLMGANSAFF

J: TRBJ2-7
V: TRBV13
D: TRBD1
size: -
DNA: TGTGCCAGCAGCCCCCGGGACAGGGCCTACGAGCAGTACTTC
CDR3: CASSPRDRAYEQYF

J: TRBJ2-7
V: TRBV7-2
D: TRBD2
size: -
DNA: TGTGCCAGCAGCTTAGGGCTAGCGGGGACCTACGAGCAGTACTTC
CDR3: CASSLGLAGTYEQYF

J: TRBJ2-2
V: TRBV19
D: -
size: -
DNA: TGTGCCAGTAGTCGGGGGGCCGACACCGGGGAGCTGTTTTTT
CDR3: CASSRGADTGELFF

J: TRBJ1-4
V: TRBV15
D: TRBD1
size: -
DNA: TGTGCCACCAGCAGAGAGGGGGGGACAGGGGGCGAAAAACTGTTTTTT
CDR3: CATSREGGTGGEKLFF

J: TRBJ1-4
V: TRBV19
D: -
size: once
DNA: TGTGCCAGTAGGGGCGAGGGCGCCGGGGGAGAAAAACTGTTTTTT
CDR3: CASRGEGAGGEKLFF

J: TRBJ2-4
V: TRBV9
D: -
size: once
DNA: TGTGCCAGCAGCGCCTCAGGGGTAGCCAAAAACATTCAGTACTTC
CDR3: CASSASGVAKNIQYF